This paragraph reports one T cell receptor (beta chain). Its antigen is not known. This entry comes from a study of Ad26.COV2.S vaccination and SARS-CoV-2 variants. Study-wide results and caveats: Substantial breadth was reportedly displayed by spike-specific CD8+ and CD4+ T cell responses after vaccination. The analyses of TCR breadth and depth may have understated the size of total T cell responses. Greater spike-specific TCR breadth was seen in vaccine recipients than in placebo recipients.

CDR3 length: 14 residues. V was clipped by 2 bases and J by 4 bases, with 12 bases between them. CDR1 is KGHSH and CDR2 is LQKENI in the germline V gene. TCRdb keeps only in-frame clones here, not all; method: immunoSEQ multiplex PCR. The sample lists about 350,000 clones, 92% occurring once. This sequence was found in a human donor who had recovered from COVID-19. V gene TRBV18 combines with J gene TRBJ2-7; tentative D call: TRBD2 (7 bases). The sequencing used peripheral blood, collected after recovery from COVID-19. CDR3 nucleotides: TGTGCCAGCTCACCAGGCAGGGGAGGGTACGAGCAGTACTTC. Translated: CASSPGRGGYEQYF.